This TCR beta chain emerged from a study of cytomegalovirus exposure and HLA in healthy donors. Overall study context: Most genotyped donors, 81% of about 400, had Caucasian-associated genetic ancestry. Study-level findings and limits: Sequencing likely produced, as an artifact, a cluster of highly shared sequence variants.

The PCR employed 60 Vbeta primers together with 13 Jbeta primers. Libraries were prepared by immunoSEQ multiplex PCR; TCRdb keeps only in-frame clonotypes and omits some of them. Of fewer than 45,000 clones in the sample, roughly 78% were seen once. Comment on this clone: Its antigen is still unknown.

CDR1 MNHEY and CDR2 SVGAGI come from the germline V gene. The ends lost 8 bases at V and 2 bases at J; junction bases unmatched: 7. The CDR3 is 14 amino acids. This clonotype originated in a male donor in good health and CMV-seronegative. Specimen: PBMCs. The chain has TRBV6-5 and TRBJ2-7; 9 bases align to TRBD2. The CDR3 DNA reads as TGTGCCAGCGGGGCGAGCGGGGGGCCCTACGAGCAGTACTTC. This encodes CASGASGGPYEQYF.